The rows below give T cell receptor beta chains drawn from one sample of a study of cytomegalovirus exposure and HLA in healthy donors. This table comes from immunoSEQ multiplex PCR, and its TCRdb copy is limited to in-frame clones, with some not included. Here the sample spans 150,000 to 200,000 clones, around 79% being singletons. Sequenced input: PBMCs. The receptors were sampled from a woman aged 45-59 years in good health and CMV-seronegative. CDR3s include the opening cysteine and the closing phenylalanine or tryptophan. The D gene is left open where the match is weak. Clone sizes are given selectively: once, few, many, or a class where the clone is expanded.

CDR3 protein: CASSFLGQVIPDGYTF; CDR3 DNA: TGTGCCAGCAGTTTTCTGGGGCAGGTGATACCGGATGGCTACACCTTC; V gene: TRBV27; clone size: NA; J gene: TRBJ1-2; D gene: NA
CDR3 protein: CASSRDSGPYYGYTF; CDR3 DNA: TGTGCCAGCTCCCGGGACAGCGGTCCCTACTATGGCTACACCTTC; V gene: TRBV9; clone size: NA; J gene: TRBJ1-2; D gene: TRBD1
CDR3 protein: CASSLWKAGTDTQYF; CDR3 DNA: TGTGCCAGCAGCTTGTGGAAGGCGGGCACAGATACGCAGTATTTT; V gene: TRBV5-4; clone size: NA; J gene: TRBJ2-3; D gene: NA
CDR3 protein: CASSLHRGAYTEAFF; CDR3 DNA: TGTGCCAGCTCACTCCACAGGGGGGCGTACACTGAAGCTTTCTTT; V gene: TRBV18; clone size: NA; J gene: TRBJ1-1; D gene: TRBD1
CDR3 protein: CASSIRLDRRSSYNSPLHF; CDR3 DNA: TGTGCCAGTAGTATTAGGCTCGACAGGCGGAGCTCCTATAATTCACCCCTCCACTTT; V gene: TRBV19; clone size: NA; J gene: TRBJ1-6; D gene: NA
CDR3 protein: CASSRGTGVEAFF; CDR3 DNA: TGTGCCAGCAGCCGGGGGACAGGCGTTGAAGCTTTCTTT; V gene: TRBV9; clone size: NA; J gene: TRBJ1-1; D gene: TRBD1
CDR3 protein: CASSLGRSASNTEAFF; CDR3 DNA: TGTGCCAGCAGCTTAGGACGGAGCGCGTCGAACACTGAAGCTTTCTTT; V gene: TRBV7-8; clone size: once; J gene: TRBJ1-1; D gene: NA
CDR3 protein: CASSLFGTGYYKGTEAFF; CDR3 DNA: TGTGCCAGCAGTTTATTCGGCACAGGGTATTATAAGGGCACTGAAGCTTTCTTT; V gene: TRBV28; clone size: NA; J gene: TRBJ1-1; D gene: NA
CDR3 protein: CASSFEGVYGYTF; CDR3 DNA: TGTGCCAGCAGTTTTGAGGGGGTCTATGGCTACACCTTC; V gene: TRBV28; clone size: NA; J gene: TRBJ1-2; D gene: NA
CDR3 protein: CASRREGVSYNEQFF; CDR3 DNA: TGTGCCAGCAGGAGGGAGGGGGTTAGCTACAATGAGCAGTTCTTC; V gene: TRBV2; clone size: NA; J gene: TRBJ2-1; D gene: NA
CDR3 protein: CASSPSRGYGYTF; CDR3 DNA: TGTGCCAGCTCACCGAGCAGGGGATATGGCTACACCTTC; V gene: TRBV18; clone size: NA; J gene: TRBJ1-2; D gene: NA
CDR3 protein: CASSYSQGTNEQFF; CDR3 DNA: TGTGCCAGCAGTTACTCGCAGGGGACCAATGAGCAGTTCTTC; V gene: TRBV6-5; clone size: NA; J gene: TRBJ2-1; D gene: NA
CDR3 protein: CASSLAQGAGNTIYF; CDR3 DNA: TGTGCCAGCAGCTTAGCGCAAGGGGCTGGAAACACCATATATTTT; V gene: TRBV7-9; clone size: once; J gene: TRBJ1-3; D gene: NA
CDR3 protein: CASSVSGVGQPQHF; CDR3 DNA: TGTGCCAGCAGTGTTTCAGGGGTGGGTCAGCCCCAGCATTTT; V gene: TRBV6-1; clone size: NA; J gene: TRBJ1-5; D gene: NA
CDR3 protein: CASSQRAPSGQGEAFF; CDR3 DNA: TGCGCCAGCAGCCAGCGTGCACCTTCTGGACAGGGTGAAGCTTTCTTT; V gene: TRBV4-3; clone size: few; J gene: TRBJ1-1; D gene: TRBD1
CDR3 protein: CASSLHGSGYEQYF; CDR3 DNA: TGTGCCAGCAGCTTACACGGGAGTGGCTACGAGCAGTACTTC; V gene: TRBV7-2; clone size: NA; J gene: TRBJ2-7; D gene: NA